What follows describes a single T cell receptor (beta chain). Its binding antigen is unknown. Nothing much larger sits one base from this clone, and base qualities are not available. The data belong to a study of Graves' ophthalmopathy and Graves' hyperthyroidism (dated by TCRdb to 2017 to 2018). About the full investigation: Peripheral blood was collected at initial diagnosis, before any treatment. An independent validation cohort comprised around 19 hyperthyroidism patients and roughly 15 patients who later progressed from hyperthyroidism to ophthalmopathy. TCR beta repertoire signatures were used to distinguish Graves' ophthalmopathy from Graves' hyperthyroidism and to predict progression to ophthalmopathy. To explore V-J signatures that distinguish ophthalmopathy from hyperthyroidism, a discovery set of 95 to 100 patients was enrolled, made up of some 41 with ophthalmopathy and roughly 57 with stable hyperthyroidism. The roughly 91 discovery patients were randomly divided into training and test sets at a 7:3 ratio. In total, some 130 blood samples were TCR-sequenced: fewer than 50 ophthalmopathy, some 75 hyperthyroidism and some 17 hyperthyroidism-to-ophthalmopathy patients. Following sampling, methimazole starting at 30 mg daily was administered to hyperthyroidism patients, and high-dose intravenous methylprednisolone was administered to ophthalmopathy patients. In over 5 hyperthyroidism patients, the T-cell repertoires found in thyroid tissue were compared with those found in blood.

Stable hyperthyroidism was defined as no progression to ophthalmopathy within 18 months of follow-up. Hyperthyroidism patients were newly diagnosed, were aged 18 to 65 years, and had a disease duration under 2 months. Anyone with other autoimmune diseases, uncontrolled infections, pregnancy or lactation was excluded from the study. Clinical symptoms, serum thyroxine, TRAb, thyroid ultrasound and orbital computed tomography formed the basis of the diagnosis. Using Ficoll-Paque density gradient centrifugation, PBMCs were isolated from 8.5 to 10 ml of fresh peripheral blood. Trizol reagent was used to extract the total RNA, and its quality was then checked on an Agilent 2100 Bioanalyzer. For repertoire sequencing, TCR beta CDR3 regions were amplified from RNA transcripts. The first round of RT-PCR was done with HTBI primers and the Qiagen OneStep RT-PCR kit, and was followed by a second round of multiplex PCR, then size selection and purification. Libraries were sequenced paired-end with 100 bp reads on an Illumina HiSeq2000. Processing in the source paper ran as follows. SOAPnuke was used to process the reads, throwing out any read that had adapters, had uncalled bases, had a mean Phred below 15, or lacked an exact constant-primer or identifier match. High-quality paired reads were merged with COPE v1.2.5. Each unique nucleotide sequence was treated as a clonotype, and MiTCR v1.1 was used to align the clonotypes to the IMGT TRB V, D and J references. Analysis was restricted to V-J combinations with a frequency above 0.0001, which covered about 99% of repertoires. For each V-J combination, a TCR clonal expansion and chaos score was defined as the ratio of F50 clonal expansion to chaos observed in the TCRdist matrix. Features were reduced by Welch's t-statistics and random forest to around 13 V-J combinations, which fed a naive Bayes classifier. The similarity between thyroid and blood repertoires was quantified using the Morisita-Horn index. The public reads were run again by TCRdb, first through fastp at Q25 and then through MiXCR, and only productive beta chains were kept. Rows matching on CDR3 protein sequence are summarized as one entry with the most common DNA and genes. TCRdb's processing, not the authors' own work, is the source of the V and J calls. Across this sample there are just over 400,000 distinct CDR3 sequences, with 21% seen only once. The leading ten clones occupy more than 2.5% of the sample.

CDR1 and CDR2 are read off the germline V gene (reference sequence) as DFQATT and SNEGSKA. The CDR3 spans 11 residues, from the cysteine through the phenylalanine. Kept here is only the CDR3 DNA, which spans 33 bases and is read in frame from base 1. V ends up 4 bases short and J 8 bases short, with an unmatched junction base count of 3. Results and caveats for the whole study, not just this receptor: Most expanded thyroid clonotypes with a frequency above 0.001 also appeared in blood, which suggests that blood repertoires may reflect the immune response in the thyroid. In validation, the model predicted ophthalmopathy progression with about 71% sensitivity and approximately 78% specificity; roughly eleven predicted patients were CT-confirmed with GO in a median of approximately 6.5 months. No statistical method was used to predetermine the sample size, and group allocation was not hidden from the investigators. Ophthalmopathy was separated from stable hyperthyroidism by the 13-signature model with more than 85% sensitivity and around 81% specificity in cross-validation and with 80%/75% in the test set.

Specimen: peripheral blood. This sequence was found in a woman between 18 and 30 years old with stable Graves' hyperthyroidism. Donor details come from another sample of the same person, matched by shared clones. The chain joins TRBV20-1 to TRBJ1-2, and TRBD1 aligns with 8 junction nucleotides. DNA sequence: TGCAGTGCTAACAGGGGGAGAGGCTACACCTTC. This gives the protein CSANRGRGYTF.